The sequence of this TCR beta chain was determined in a study of early T cells in non-severe SARS-CoV-2 infection. Across the study: The study sequenced bulk RNA from unsorted whole blood, with chains unpaired.

Researchers tagged individual cDNA molecules with unique molecular identifiers. TCRdb processed the 5' RACE reads anew with MiXCR; each CDR3 protein has one entry. Of 65,000 to 80,000 distinct CDR3 sequences in the sample, about 11% are singletons; the top ten hold approximately 4.5%. Deletions cut 5 bases from V and 7 bases from J, with 12 bases between. Germline values: CDR1 SGHTA, CDR2 FQGNSA. The CDR3 runs to 13 residues. The sequence came from an adult who was a healthcare worker with PCR-confirmed SARS-CoV-2 infection or an uninfected control (not recorded which). The sequenced material came from whole blood. The chain is built from TRBV7-2 and TRBJ2-4; D uncertain. CDR3 sequence (DNA): TGTGCCAGCAGCCCAGACGAAAGGAACATTCAGTACTTC. Its protein product is CASSPDERNIQYF.